The next 17 T cell receptor beta chains were all read from a single sample in a study of T cells in Graves' hyperthyroidism and ophthalmopathy. Amplified TCR beta CDR3 regions derived from RNA transcripts. In the first-round RT-PCR of the TCR CDR3, the HTBI primer set was used. TCRdb recomputed calls from the multiplex PCR reads with MiXCR, one row per CDR3 protein. The sample yields a few hundred thousand distinct CDR3 sequences, about 45% seen once. Sequencing was carried out using peripheral blood or thyroid tissue (not recorded which). Every receptor here comes from an adult woman with Graves' disease, either hyperthyroidism or ophthalmopathy (not recorded which).

The V and J genes are TRBV7-9 and TRBJ1-1; TRBD1 agrees at 7 bases. The germline V gene has CDR1 SEHNR and CDR2 FQNEAQ (reference sequence). Unmatched junction bases numbered 11, after V lost 6 bases and J lost 1 base. The CDR3 is made up of 16 amino acids. The CDR3 coding sequence is TGTGCCAGCAGACTCCCGGGGGAGGGGGCGAACACTGAAGCTTTCTTT. It yields the protein CASRLPGEGANTEAFF.

This clonotype was picked up a small number of times. The chain carries TRBV7-2 and TRBJ2-7; D call uncertain. Germline CDR1 and CDR2: SGHTA and FQGNSA. Between the trimmed V and J ends, which lost 5 bases and 6 bases, there was a span of 11 bases. The length of the CDR3 is 12 residues. The CDR3 sequence is CASSPHAPEQYF. As DNA, the CDR3 is TGTGCCAGCAGCCCTCACGCCCCCGAGCAGTACTTC.

This clonotype showed up just a few times. The rearrangement joins TRBV15 to TRBJ1-5; TRBD1 might be the D (6 bases). Trimming removed 1 base at V and 7 bases at J, with 17 bases between. The CDR3 is made up of 16 amino acids. Germline V gene lookup returns CDR1 LNHNV and CDR2 YYDKDF (reference sequence). The CDR3 coding sequence is TGTGCCACCAGCAGAGCCTTCGGAGGGGGTAACCAGCCCCAGCATTTT. It codes for CATSRAFGGGNQPQHF.

In its sample, this clonotype was seen many times. This chain connects TRBV7-3 to TRBJ2-2, with D possibly matching TRBD1 (5 bases). The germline gives CDR1 SGHTA, CDR2 FQGTGA. The CDR3 loop spans 19 amino acids. Trimming took off 5 bases at V and 0 bases at J, with 22 bases between the two ends. CDR3 loop: CASSRSVAGKAANTGELFF. CDR3 DNA sequence: TGTGCCAGCAGCCGATCGGTGGCAGGGAAGGCGGCGAACACCGGGGAGCTGTTTTTT.

This clonotype has only a few counts. DNA of the CDR3: TGTGCCAGCAGATCAGGGGCAGGGAACACCGGGGAGCTGTTTTTT. It codes for CASRSGAGNTGELFF. The chain recombines TRBV7-2 with TRBJ2-2, with D tentatively TRBD1 (6 bases). V was trimmed by 6 bases and J by 1 base, leaving 12 bases between them. The CDR3 totals 15 residues. Germline CDR1 SGHTA, CDR2 FQGNSA.

Remarks on this clonotype: Relative to the germline gene, one junction end is altered; a read error may explain this. The V call is TRBV7-9, the J call TRBJ2-2, with D perhaps matching TRBD1 or TRBD2 (6 bases each). The CDR3 is made up of 17 amino acids. CDR1 and CDR2 (germline): SEHNR, FQNEAQ (reference sequence). CDR3 in amino acids: CAGSARGPGANTGELFF. As DNA, the CDR3 is TGTGCCGGCAGTGCCCGGGGGCCGGGGGCGAACACCGGGGAGCTGTTTTTT.

This chain uses TRBV10-2 with TRBJ2-7, with a tentative D call TRBD1 (5 bases). CDR1 is WSHSY, CDR2 SAAADI, per germline. This CDR3 has 12 residues. V lost 2 bases and J lost 5, with 7 bases in between. The CDR3 reads CASSEQGNEQYF. The CDR3 DNA follows: TGCGCCAGCAGTGAGCAGGGTAACGAGCAGTACTTC.

The V gene is TRBV2, the J gene TRBJ1-3; perhaps TRBD1 as D (5 bases). The CDR3 is 14 amino acids. Germline V gene lookup returns CDR1 SNHLY and CDR2 FYNNEI. V was cut by 9 bases and J by 5 bases, with 17 bases left in between. The CDR3 loop is CASRYTGDRNTIYF. The CDR3 coding sequence is TGTGCCAGTAGATACACAGGAGACCGAAACACCATATATTTT. Looking up the rest from reference TRBV2 and TRBJ1-3 gives the full variable domain: EPEVTQTPSHQVTQMGQEVILRCVPISNHLYFYWYRQILGQKVEFLVSFYNNEISEKSEIFDDQFSVERPDGSNFTLKIRSTKLEDSAMYFCASRYTGDRNTIYFGEGSWLTVV.

This clonotype was counted at least ten times. This chain uses TRBV15 with TRBJ2-2, with D possibly matching TRBD2 (6 bases). Germline values: CDR1 LNHNV, CDR2 YYDKDF (reference sequence). CDR3 size: 19 residues. V lost 0 bases to trimming and J lost 2 bases, with 19 bases between them. CDR3 loop: CATSRDPYFRGGNTGELFF. The CDR3 DNA reads TGTGCCACCAGCAGAGATCCCTACTTTCGGGGAGGAAACACCGGGGAGCTGTTTTTT. The whole variable domain, remainder taken from reference TRBV15 and TRBJ2-2, is DAMVIQNPRYQVTQFGKPVTLSCSQTLNHNVMYWYQQKSSQAPKLLFHYYDKDFNNEADTPDNFQSRRPNTSFCFLDIRSPGLGDTAMYLCATSRDPYFRGGNTGELFFGEGSRLTVL.

This chain uses TRBV7-2 with TRBJ2-5; 8 bases are shared with TRBD1. Germline CDR1 and CDR2: SGHTA and FQGNSA. This CDR3 has 12 residues. After removal of 4 bases from V and 7 bases from J, the junction contained 2 bases not matched to a gene. The CDR3: CASSSQGATQYF. DNA for the CDR3: TGTGCCAGCAGCTCCCAGGGGGCGACCCAGTACTTC.

This clonotype was recorded many times. The chain combines TRBV20-1 with TRBJ1-4, with D possibly TRBD1 on 5 matching bases. V lost 1 base to trimming and J lost 7 bases, with 10 bases between them. Per the germline V gene, CDR1 is DFQATT and CDR2 is SNEGSKA (reference sequence). The CDR3 consists of 13 residues. CDR3 region: CSARAQGAEKLFF. The CDR3, as DNA: TGCAGTGCTAGAGCCCAGGGAGCTGAAAAACTGTTTTTT.

This clonotype was counted ten times or more. The rearrangement uses TRBV5-6 and TRBJ1-3, with a possible D match to TRBD1 (5 bases). CDR1 is SGHDT and CDR2 is YYEEEE in the germline V gene. This CDR3 has 14 residues. Trimming left V 0 bases short and J 2 bases short, with 6 bases between. The CDR3 bases are TGTGCCAGCAGCTTGGTACAGGCTGGAAACACCATATATTTT. This encodes CASSLVQAGNTIYF.

V gene TRBV7-9 combines with J gene TRBJ2-3, with no clear D. The CDR3 is made up of 14 amino acids. Trimming took off 1 base at V and 2 bases at J, with 7 bases between the two ends. Germline loops: CDR1 SEHNR, CDR2 FQNEAQ (reference sequence). CDR3 DNA sequence: TGTGCCAGCAGCTTAGAAGCTGTCACAGATACGCAGTATTTT. This codes for CASSLEAVTDTQYF.

V and J are TRBV5-4 and TRBJ1-5; perhaps TRBD1 as D (5 bases). CDR3 size: 16 residues. V dropped 4 bases and J dropped 3 bases, with 17 bases sitting between them. Germline-derived CDR1 and CDR2 are SGHNT and YYREEE (reference sequence). CDR3: CASSLFAGGNNQPQHF. The CDR3 DNA reads as TGTGCCAGCAGCCTGTTCGCCGGGGGAAACAATCAGCCCCAGCATTTT.

Many counts were recorded for this clonotype. The chain joins TRBV3-1 to TRBJ2-7, with D uncertain. Germline loops: CDR1 LGHDT, CDR2 YNNKEL (reference sequence). This CDR3 is built from 11 residues. Between the trimmed V and J ends, which lost 5 bases and 5 bases, there was a span of 7 bases. CDR3 sequence (DNA): TGTGCCAGCAGCGCTAATCACGAGCAGTACTTC. It specifies CASSANHEQYF.

The V gene is TRBV20-1, the J gene TRBJ2-2; D call uncertain. Germline V gene lookup returns CDR1 DFQATT and CDR2 SNEGSKA (reference sequence). V lost 6 bases and J 6 bases, leaving 5 bases between the germline ends. The CDR3 totals 10 residues. CDR3 nucleotides: TGCAGTGCCGTTCCCGGGGAGCTGTTTTTT. The encoded protein is CSAVPGELFF.

The chain has TRBV2 and TRBJ1-2; D perhaps matches TRBD1 (5 bases). Germline V CDR1 and CDR2: SNHLY, FYNNEI. The CDR3 is 14 residues long. Trimming removed 10 bases at V and 4 bases at J, with 19 bases between. CDR3 sequence: CATRDGHSGYGYTF. Here the CDR3 DNA reads TGTGCCACCCGGGACGGTCATTCGGGCTATGGCTACACCTTC.